This passage covers 5 T cell receptor beta chains from one sample sequenced in a study of response to subunit inactivated influenza vaccine. Via MiXCR, TCRdb re-called the RT-PCR reads, giving one row per CDR3 protein. Here the sample spans just over 300,000 distinct CDR3 sequences, about 20% being singletons. The sample was PBMCs from blood, taken about 20 months after vaccination. These receptors originate from a man in his fifties or sixties who received an inactivated influenza vaccine.

The sample holds many counts of this clonotype. The rearrangement uses TRBV7-8 and TRBJ1-4; D not certain. Germline assignment: CDR1 SGHVS and CDR2 FQNEAQ. The V end was cut by 1 base, the J end by 4 bases, with 7 bases between. This CDR3 comprises 14 residues. CDR3 bases: TGTGCCAGCAGCTTAGAAGGCAGTAATGAAAAACTGTTTTTT. It codes for CASSLEGSNEKLFF.

This clonotype appeared many times. The CDR3 DNA follows: TGTGCCAGCAGTTTAGACAGGCGCTCTGGGGCCAACGTCCTGACTTTC. Translation gives CASSLDRRSGANVLTF. The V gene is TRBV28, the J gene TRBJ2-6; maybe TRBD1 (6 bases). V lost 2 bases and J 0 bases, leaving 8 bases between the germline ends. The CDR3 is 16 amino acids. Germline CDR1 is MDHEN and CDR2 is SYDVKM.

Many counts were recorded for this clonotype. The chain recombines TRBV20-1 with TRBJ1-1; D gene unclear. Germline CDR1 reads DFQATT; CDR2 reads SNEGSKA (reference sequence). Trimming removed 8 bases at V and 0 bases at J, with 13 bases between. This CDR3 has 13 residues. DNA of the CDR3: TGCAGTACTGGACGGACCCTGAACACTGAAGCTTTCTTT. It codes for CSTGRTLNTEAFF.

This rearrangement joins TRBV20-1 to TRBJ1-2, with D hard to call. Germline lookup yields CDR1 DFQATT and CDR2 SNEGSKA (reference sequence). The CDR3 totals 14 residues. Trimming removed 3 bases from V and 8 bases from J, with 19 bases in between. Here the CDR3 DNA reads TGCAGTGCTAGGATGGCAGGAGCTGCAGGAGGCTACACCTTC. Protein sequence: CSARMAGAAGGYTF.

The sample holds a few counts of this clonotype. V is TRBV6-5 and J is TRBJ2-7, with TRBD2 matching 10 bases. CDR3 length: 16 amino acids. Germline-derived CDR1 and CDR2 are MNHEY and SVGAGI. Trimming at V came to 2 bases and at J to 4 bases, leaving 8 bases not matched to a gene. The chain's CDR3 is CASSYGSGRAVYEQYF. CDR3 DNA sequence: TGTGCCAGCAGTTACGGAAGCGGGAGGGCGGTTTACGAGCAGTACTTC.